This T cell receptor beta chain was sequenced in a study of T cells in localized non-small cell lung cancer. Sequenced by immunoSEQ multiplex PCR; TCRdb stores in-frame clones only, minus some. The top ten hold approximately 8% of the sample, which has fewer than 1,500 clones, 20% to 30% seen once. A remark on this clone: Antigen specificity is unknown.

Study findings and constraints: A median of around 60 clones ranked among the top 100 in tumor appeared in adjacent lung. Investigators sequenced only a single tumor region, leaving heterogeneity possible. An association was observed between higher blood T cell density and longer overall survival.

The CDR3 has 14 amino acids. The junction had 5 bases not matched to a gene; V was cut back by 6 bases and J by 1 base. Germline values: CDR1 LNHDA, CDR2 SQIVND (reference sequence). The genes are TRBV19 and TRBJ1-1, with 7 nucleotides matching TRBD1. This TCR derives from a male donor older than 55 with stage II lung adenocarcinoma. The material sequenced was lung tumor tissue, taken before any cancer treatment. In nucleotides, the CDR3 is TGTGCCAGTAGACAGGGGCCCACGAACACTGAAGCTTTCTTT. Translated, it gives CASRQGPTNTEAFF. Full variable domain (missing parts from reference TRBV19 and TRBJ1-1): DGGITQSPKYLFRKEGQNVTLSCEQNLNHDAMYWYRQDPGQGLRLIYYSQIVNDFQKGDIAEGYSVSREKKESFPLTVTSAQKNPTAFYLCASRQGPTNTEAFFGQGTRLTVV.